This TCR beta chain was recovered during a study of control samples from healthy donors and cancer patients. Profiling relied on immunoSEQ multiplex PCR, and the TCRdb table lists in-frame clones only, not all of them. The data show approximately 120,000 clones, more than 75% seen once. Between the trimmed V and J ends, which lost 0 bases and 3 bases, there was a span of 11 bases. CDR3 length equals 15 residues. Germline CDR1 is MNHNS and CDR2 is SASEGT. The TCR comes from a man younger than 35 in good health. The V call is TRBV6-1, the J call TRBJ1-2; possibly TRBD1 for D (5 bases). The sequenced sample consisted of blood. As DNA, the CDR3 is TGTGCCAGCAGTGAAGCGGGGGGGGTGGACTATGGCTACACCTTC. Residues: CASSEAGGVDYGYTF.